These 21 T cell receptor beta chains were all obtained from the same sample, sequenced in a study of CD8 T cells in ankylosing spondylitis. MiXCR was run by TCRdb on the 5' RACE reads, yielding one entry per CDR3 protein. The table lists 340,000 or so distinct CDR3 sequences, approximately 15% of them singletons. The sample consisted of blood, either unsorted or a sorted T cell fraction (not recorded which). These receptors all stem from a male donor with ankylosing spondylitis or in good health (not recorded which).

This clonotype was detected only a few times. The V and J genes are TRBV10-3 and TRBJ1-2; 7 bases agree with TRBD1. The V gene's germline CDR1 is ENHRY and CDR2 SYGVKD. V shed 6 bases, J shed 2 bases, and the junction held 9 bases outside the gene matches. The CDR3 spans 15 residues. CDR3 region: CAISGRGTENYGYTF. The CDR3 nucleotides are TGTGCCATCAGCGGGCGCGGGACAGAGAACTATGGCTACACCTTC.

The rearrangement joins TRBV5-6 to TRBJ1-5, with D possibly being TRBD1 (6 bases). This CDR3 comprises 13 residues. Trimming removed 4 bases from V and 5 bases from J, with 10 bases in between. The V gene's germline CDR1 is SGHDT and CDR2 YYEEEE. CDR3 sequence reads: CASSGGPDQPQHF. CDR3 in DNA: TGTGCCAGCAGCGGGGGGCCGGATCAGCCCCAGCATTTT.

This clonotype was seen a few times. The CDR3 coding sequence is TGTGCCAGCAGCCATCGCGGGGGCACAGATACGCAGTATTTT. It is translated as CASSHRGGTDTQYF. V is TRBV3-1 and J is TRBJ2-3; perhaps TRBD2 as D (6 bases). Per the germline V gene, CDR1 is LGHDT and CDR2 is YNNKEL (reference sequence). CDR3 length: 14 amino acids. V was clipped by 3 bases and J by 1 base, with 8 bases between them.

This clonotype occurred a few times. J is TRBJ1-2 and V is TRBV5-6, with TRBD1 identical over 8 bases. The J segment lost 6 bases and the V segment lost 0 bases, leaving 4 bases of the junction unmatched. The germline gives CDR1 SGHDT, CDR2 YYEEEE. CDR3 length equals 14 residues. The chain's CDR3 is CASSLVSGGDGYTF. The CDR3 DNA sequence: TGTGCCAGCAGCTTGGTCTCAGGGGGCGATGGCTACACCTTC. The full variable domain, its missing parts supplied by reference TRBV5-6 and TRBJ1-2, is DAGVTQSPTHLIKTRGQQVTLRCSPKSGHDTVSWYQQALGQGPQFIFQYYEEEERQRGNFPDRFSGHQFPNYSSELNVNALLLGDSALYLCASSLVSGGDGYTFGSGTRLTVV.

This clonotype was observed a handful of times. The chain couples TRBV30 to TRBJ1-2; D is ambiguous. Germline V gene lookup returns CDR1 GTSNPN and CDR2 SVGIG (reference sequence). This CDR3 has 14 residues. Trimming took off 3 bases at V and 1 base at J, with 12 bases between the two ends. The CDR3 region has the DNA TGTGCCTGGAGGATTGACATGGGTAACTATGGCTACACCTTC. It translates to CAWRIDMGNYGYTF. Full variable domain (outside the CDR3, taken from reference TRBV30 and TRBJ1-2): SQTIHQWPATLVQPVGSPLSLECTVEGTSNPNLYWYRQAAGRGLQLLFYSVGIGQISSEVPQNLSASRPQDRQFILSSKKLLLSDSGFYLCAWRIDMGNYGYTFGSGTRLTVV.

For this clonotype: An end of the junction differs from the germline gene, which may be a read error. The chain employs TRBV11-2 and TRBJ2-1; 8 bases align to TRBD1. The CDR3 has 14 amino acids. The germline V gene encodes CDR1 SGHAT and CDR2 FQNNGV. The CDR3 region has the DNA TGTGCCAGCAGCCTAGACAGGGGAGTCAATGAGCAGTTCTTC. It is translated as CASSLDRGVNEQFF.

This sequence joins TRBV4-1 and TRBJ2-1, with 11 bases lining up with TRBD2. The germline gives CDR1 MGHRA, CDR2 YSYEKL. The V segment lost 3 bases and the J segment 0 bases; nucleotides outside the gene matches: 7. CDR3 length equals 18 residues. CDR3 in DNA: TGCGCCAGCAGCCATAGCCTAGCGGGGGGTATCTCCTACAATGAGCAGTTCTTC. Translating gives CASSHSLAGGISYNEQFF.

This clonotype was detected only a few times. The V call is TRBV6-1, the J call TRBJ2-2, with 10 bases lining up with TRBD1. V dropped 5 bases and J dropped 4; count of bases not matched to a gene: 7. CDR1 MNHNS and CDR2 SASEGT come from the germline V gene. The CDR3 length is 16 residues. The CDR3: CASSRGQGVVTGELFF. CDR3 nucleotides: TGTGCCAGCAGTAGAGGACAGGGGGTGGTCACCGGGGAGCTGTTTTTT.

Comment on this clonotype: One end of the junction does not line up with germline, which may come from a read error. This chain connects TRBV20-1 to TRBJ2-5; D is possibly TRBD1 or TRBD2 (5 bases each). The CDR3 sequence is 12 residues long. From germline, CDR1 is DFQATT and CDR2 SNEGSKA (reference sequence). CDR3 nucleotide sequence: TGCAGCGCCAAGGGGTCCGGGGAGACCCAGTGCTTC. Its translation is CSAKGSGETQCF.

This clonotype was seen more than once but under ten times. V usage is TRBV5-6 and J usage is TRBJ1-5, with D hard to call. The germline V and J ends were trimmed by 1 base and 9 bases, with 14 bases remaining between them. Germline V gene data show CDR1 as SGHDT and CDR2 as YYEEEE. There are 14 residues in the CDR3. The chain's CDR3 is CASSLYGGNRPQHF. Here the CDR3 DNA reads TGTGCCAGCAGCTTGTACGGCGGGAACCGGCCCCAGCATTTT.

This clonotype was seen a few times. The V call is TRBV20-1, the J call TRBJ2-1, with 14 bases matching TRBD2. The CDR3 runs to 16 residues. V dropped 5 bases and J dropped 6; count of bases not matched to a gene: 9. CDR1 is DFQATT and CDR2 is SNEGSKA in the germline V gene (reference sequence). CDR3 sequence reads: CSAHATSGGAGNEQFF. CDR3 bases: TGCAGTGCTCACGCGACTAGCGGGGGGGCCGGCAATGAGCAGTTCTTC.

This clonotype has only a few counts. The J gene is TRBJ1-3, the V gene TRBV5-1, with TRBD1 as a possible D gene (5 bases). V was clipped by 3 bases and J by 0 bases, with 13 bases between them. Germline CDR1 and CDR2: SGHRS and YFSETQ. The CDR3 sequence is 16 residues long. CDR3 residues: CASSSGDPSSGNTIYF. The CDR3 nucleotides are TGCGCCAGCAGCTCTGGGGACCCATCCTCTGGAAACACCATATATTTT.

The table lists this clonotype with a few counts. The V gene is TRBV20-1, the J gene TRBJ2-4; TRBD2 matches at 8 bases. This CDR3 has 12 residues. Germline V lookup: CDR1 DFQATT, CDR2 SNEGSKA (reference sequence). Trimming took 5 bases from V and 7 from J; bases not matched to a gene: 4. The CDR3 bases are TGCAGTGCTGCGGGACTAGTGAACATTCAGTACTTC. This translates into CSAAGLVNIQYF.

V usage is TRBV9 and J usage is TRBJ2-4; TRBD1 agrees at 8 bases. The CDR3 totals 17 residues. The germline gives CDR1 SGDLS, CDR2 YYNGEE. Losses at the gene ends were 2 bases for V and 5 bases for J; bases not matched to a gene: 12. Here the CDR3 reads CASSVGPTGAFQNIQYF. CDR3 sequence (DNA): TGTGCCAGCAGCGTGGGGCCGACAGGGGCGTTCCAAAACATTCAGTACTTC.

This chain joins TRBV7-2 and TRBJ2-5, with D perhaps matching TRBD1 (5 bases). The CDR3 extends over 13 amino acids. Germline assignment: CDR1 SGHTA and CDR2 FQGNSA. Trimming shortened V by 5 bases and J by 9 bases, and 16 bases separated the two germline ends. Here the CDR3 reads CASSLKPPGSQYF. The DNA for the CDR3 is TGTGCCAGCAGCCTAAAACCTCCAGGGTCCCAGTACTTC.

The gene calls are TRBV10-3 and TRBJ2-2, with 16 bases identical to TRBD2. From germline, CDR1 is ENHRY and CDR2 SYGVKD. J was trimmed by 6 bases and V by 7 bases; bases with no gene match: 5. The length of the CDR3 is 16 residues. The CDR3 region is CAITAGLAGGPGELFF. The CDR3 DNA reads as TGTGCCATCACCGCGGGACTAGCGGGAGGGCCCGGGGAGCTGTTTTTT.

The chain has TRBV11-2 and TRBJ2-7, with 7 nucleotides matching TRBD2. The germline V gene encodes CDR1 SGHAT and CDR2 FQNNGV. V trimming: 1 base; J trimming: 5 bases; junction bases outside the gene matches: 2. The CDR3 has 13 amino acids. In DNA form, the CDR3 reads TGTGCCAGCAGCTTAGCGGGAGGAAACGAGCAGTACTTC. Residues: CASSLAGGNEQYF.

The J gene is TRBJ2-5, the V gene TRBV20-1; 11 bases align to TRBD2. The CDR3 sequence is 13 residues long. V dropped 5 bases and J dropped 5; count of bases not matched to a gene: 4. The germline CDR1 and CDR2 sequences are DFQATT and SNEGSKA (reference sequence). DNA for the CDR3: TGCAGTGCTTGGACTAGCGGGCCGGAGACCCAGTACTTC. Its protein product is CSAWTSGPETQYF.

This chain joins TRBV5-1 and TRBJ2-5; D is unclear. Trimming took 4 bases from V and 5 from J, leaving 12 bases between them. CDR1 is SGHRS and CDR2 is YFSETQ in the germline V gene. The CDR3 contains 13 residues. For the CDR3, the DNA is TGCGCCAGCAGCCCTAGAAGGTGGGAGACCCAGTACTTC. It is translated as CASSPRRWETQYF.

The chain joins TRBV20-1 to TRBJ2-7, with 9 positions matching TRBD1. Germline-derived CDR1 and CDR2 are DFQATT and SNEGSKA (reference sequence). The CDR3 is 14 residues long. Unmatched junction bases numbered 5, after V lost 3 bases and J lost 2 bases. CDR3 residues: CSARRQGGAYEQYF. DNA of the CDR3: TGCAGTGCTAGGAGACAGGGGGGCGCCTACGAGCAGTACTTC.

V is TRBV7-9 and J is TRBJ2-7, with D unclear. This CDR3 region has 15 residues. Germline V gene sequence: CDR1 SEHNR, CDR2 FQNEAQ (reference sequence). Trimming cost V 3 bases and J 0 bases, with 12 bases left between them. CDR3 region: CASSFLTWSSYEQYF. In DNA, the CDR3 is TGTGCCAGCAGCTTCTTAACATGGAGCTCCTACGAGCAGTACTTC.